This passage covers 9 T cell receptor beta chains from one sample sequenced in a study of T cells after yellow fever vaccination. TCRdb redid the calling of the 5' RACE reads with MiXCR, one entry per CDR3 protein. The table has some 320,000 distinct CDR3 sequences, roughly 8.7% seen once. Specimen: PBMCs, collected on the day of the first yellow fever vaccination. These receptors all stem from a man in his late teens or twenties who received the YFV17D yellow fever vaccine.

The chain employs TRBV20-1 and TRBJ2-5; 10 positions agree with TRBD2. V shed 4 bases, J shed 5 bases, and the junction held 1 base outside the gene matches. From germline, CDR1 is DFQATT and CDR2 SNEGSKA (reference sequence). This CDR3 is built from 12 residues. The CDR3, as DNA: TGCAGTGCTATTAGCGGGGGGGAGACCCAGTACTTC. Protein: CSAISGGETQYF.

This clonotype has just a few counts. This chain uses TRBV6-2 or TRBV6-3 with TRBJ2-7, with D uncertain. Germline V gene sequence: CDR1 MNHEY, CDR2 SVGEGT. The CDR3 has 13 amino acids. The V and J ends lost 0 bases and 4 bases respectively, with 7 bases between them. CDR3 amino acids: CASSYSPVYEQYF. CDR3 coding DNA: TGTGCCAGCAGTTACTCGCCTGTATACGAGCAGTACTTC.

This clonotype was detected many times. The V gene is TRBV6-1, the J gene TRBJ2-3; possibly TRBD1 or TRBD2 for D (5 bases each). The CDR3 sequence is 15 residues long. V was trimmed by 5 bases and J by 4 bases, leaving 16 bases between them. Germline V gene lookup returns CDR1 MNHNS and CDR2 SASEGT. The CDR3 region is CASSPSGGFADTQYF. CDR3 DNA sequence: TGTGCCAGCAGTCCCTCTGGGGGTTTCGCAGATACGCAGTATTTT.

This chain connects TRBV20-1 to TRBJ1-1; D possibly corresponds to TRBD1 (6 bases). The germline CDR1 and CDR2 sequences are DFQATT and SNEGSKA (reference sequence). V was pared by 5 bases and J by 0 bases, with 10 bases between. The CDR3 is made up of 13 amino acids. The CDR3 sequence: CSALDSMNTEAFF. DNA of the CDR3: TGCAGTGCTTTGGACAGCATGAACACTGAAGCTTTCTTT.

The CDR3 loop is CASSFRDRGWDEQFF. CDR3 sequence (DNA): TGTGCCAGCAGCTTCCGGGACAGGGGGTGGGATGAGCAGTTCTTC. The chain uses TRBV7-4 and TRBJ2-1; TRBD1 aligns across 11 bases. This CDR3 region has 15 residues. CDR1 and CDR2 (germline): SGHVT, SQSDAQ. Trimming removed 3 bases from V and 8 bases from J; junction bases left unmatched: 6.

The rearrangement uses TRBV24-1 and TRBJ2-2; weak D call: TRBD1 (7 bases). The CDR3 sequence is 17 residues long. Germline values: CDR1 KGHDR, CDR2 SFDVKD. With 1 base removed from V and 6 bases from J, the gap between germline ends came to 17 bases. The DNA for the CDR3 is TGTGCCACCAGTGATTTCGCGGGACAGCGGGTGGCCGGGGAGCTGTTTTTT. Translating gives CATSDFAGQRVAGELFF.

This clonotype turned up a few times. V is TRBV28 and J is TRBJ2-3; no firm D call. Germline CDR1 reads MDHEN; CDR2 reads SYDVKM. V dropped 7 bases and J dropped 6 bases, with 11 bases sitting between them. The CDR3 sequence is 12 residues long. The CDR3 protein is CASTRDRDTQYF. The CDR3 region has the DNA TGTGCCAGCACTAGGGATCGGGATACGCAGTATTTT.

This clonotype has only a few counts. V and J are TRBV7-2 and TRBJ2-7; D possibly uses TRBD1 or TRBD2 (5 bases each). The CDR3 totals 14 residues. The germline gives CDR1 SGHTA, CDR2 FQGNSA. V shed 2 bases and J shed 4 bases, with 12 bases lying between them. CDR3 region: CASSLTGPPYEQYF. In nucleotides, the CDR3 is TGTGCCAGCAGCTTAACGGGGCCCCCATACGAGCAGTACTTC.

This chain joins TRBV5-1 and TRBJ2-2, with 11 bases fitting TRBD2. The CDR3 totals 17 residues. V was clipped by 4 bases and J by 1 base; unmatched bases: 6. Per the germline V gene, CDR1 is SGHRS and CDR2 is YFSETQ. CDR3 nucleotides: TGCGCCAGCAGCCGGGTGGGACTAGCGGAGAACACCGGGGAGCTGTTTTTT. It translates to CASSRVGLAENTGELFF. Supplemented by reference TRBV5-1 and TRBJ2-2, the full variable domain reads KAGVTQTPRYLIKTRGQQVTLSCSPISGHRSVSWYQQTPGQGLQFLFEYFSETQRNKGNFPGRFSGRQFSNSRSEMNVSTLELGDSALYLCASSRVGLAENTGELFFGEGSRLTVL.